Each of the 31 T cell receptor beta chains below was sequenced from the same sample in a study of T cell responses to AZD1222 COVID-19 vaccine. Some clones are missing from TCRdb's copy, which holds only in-frame ones; the method was immunoSEQ multiplex PCR. The sample includes approximately 65,000 clones, 80% to 85% of them seen just once. The source was peripheral blood, collected on day 0 of AZD1222 vaccination. Receptors originate from an adult in good health.

This chain links TRBV5-1 with TRBJ1-4; no firm D call. This CDR3 has 16 residues. CDR1 and CDR2 (germline): SGHRS, YFSETQ. With 4 bases removed from V and 4 bases from J, the gap between germline ends came to 17 bases. CDR3 amino acids: CASSPAVGSVNEKLFF. The CDR3 DNA follows: TGCGCCAGCAGCCCGGCCGTCGGGAGCGTTAATGAAAAACTGTTTTTT.

In this sample, this clone turned up a few times. The CDR3 is CASSNRGPGYTF. CDR3 in DNA: TGTGCCAGTAGTAACAGGGGTCCTGGCTACACCTTC. The gene calls are TRBV19 and TRBJ1-2; 7 nucleotides line up with TRBD1. Per the germline V gene, CDR1 is LNHDA and CDR2 is SQIVND (reference sequence). CDR3 length equals 12 residues. V gave up 4 bases and J gave up 7 bases; unmatched junction bases: 3.

This CDR3 reads CASSYPGGLNTEAFF. The CDR3 region has the DNA TGTGCCAGCAGTTACCCTGGGGGGCTGAACACTGAAGCTTTCTTT. The V call is TRBV6-7, the J call TRBJ1-1; D perhaps matches TRBD1 (6 bases). TRBV6-7 is filed as an ORF, its function uncertain. Trimming left V 2 bases short and J 0 bases short, with 10 bases between. The CDR3 sequence is 15 residues long.

The chain recombines TRBV7-9 with TRBJ1-2; 9 bases match TRBD1. V trimming: 0 bases; J trimming: 9 bases; junction bases outside the gene matches: 8. Germline V lookup: CDR1 SEHNR, CDR2 FQNEAQ (reference sequence). This CDR3 has 15 residues. In nucleotides, the CDR3 is TGTGCCAGCAGCTTAGCGGGAAAGGGACAGGGTAGCTACACCTTC. Protein product: CASSLAGKGQGSYTF. The complete variable domain, with remaining parts taken from reference TRBV7-9 and TRBJ1-2, reads DTGVSQNPRHKITKRGQNVTFRCDPISEHNRLYWYRQTLGQGPEFLTYFQNEAQLEKSRLLSDRFSAERPKGSFSTLEIQRTEQGDSAMYLCASSLAGKGQGSYTFGSGTRLTVV.

V is TRBV6-1 and J is TRBJ1-4; D might be TRBD1 (5 bases). V lost 1 base and J 4 bases, leaving 16 bases between the germline ends. Germline loops: CDR1 MNHNS, CDR2 SASEGT. The CDR3 runs to 17 residues. This CDR3 is CASSEVSGDLLNEKLFF. The DNA for the CDR3 is TGTGCCAGCAGTGAAGTCTCGGGGGACCTCCTTAATGAAAAACTGTTTTTT.

The rearrangement joins TRBV27 to TRBJ1-4; D gene ambiguous. V shed 3 bases and J shed 8 bases, with 10 bases lying between them. Germline V CDR1 and CDR2: MNHEY, SMNVEV (reference sequence). This CDR3 is 13 amino acids long. CDR3 residues: CASSFTIREKLFF. The CDR3 DNA follows: TGTGCCAGCAGTTTTACCATCCGGGAAAAACTGTTTTTT.

This chain's CDR3 is CAISSQGYGYTF. CDR3 bases: TGTGCCATCTCTTCCCAGGGCTATGGCTACACCTTC. The chain employs TRBV10-3 and TRBJ1-2, with D perhaps TRBD1 (5 bases). From germline, CDR1 is ENHRY and CDR2 SYGVKD. The CDR3 runs to 12 residues. V shed 8 bases and J shed 4 bases, with 11 bases lying between them.

This clone occurred a few times. The chain employs TRBV5-4 and TRBJ1-1; a weak D match, TRBD1 (6 bases). The germline CDR1 and CDR2 sequences are SGHNT and YYREEE (reference sequence). This CDR3 comprises 12 residues. Trimming pared 4 bases from V and 7 bases from J, leaving 11 bases between. The CDR3 DNA sequence: TGTGCCAGCAGCCTCAGGACAGATGAAGCTTTCTTT. Residues: CASSLRTDEAFF.

The chain carries TRBV27 and TRBJ1-4; possibly TRBD1 for D (5 bases). The CDR3 is 13 amino acids. With 0 bases removed from V and 7 bases from J, the gap between germline ends came to 6 bases. CDR1 and CDR2 from the germline V gene are MNHEY and SMNVEV (reference sequence). DNA of the CDR3: TGTGCCAGCAGTTTATCGAGGGGTGAAAAACTGTTTTTT. Translated: CASSLSRGEKLFF.

The chain uses TRBV29-1 and TRBJ2-1; the D gene is possibly TRBD2 (7 bases). The ends were cut back, 1 base at V and 4 bases at J, with 14 bases in the middle. Germline V gives CDR1 SQVTM, CDR2 ANQGSEA. The CDR3 is made up of 15 amino acids. CDR3 sequence: CSVEGAGGQYNEQFF. CDR3 in DNA: TGCAGCGTTGAAGGGGCCGGGGGGCAATACAATGAGCAGTTCTTC.

The chain links TRBV30 to TRBJ1-1; TRBD1 aligns across 7 bases. The V gene end was trimmed by 7 bases and the J gene end by 4 bases; junction bases not matched to a gene: 9. The length of the CDR3 is 13 residues. Germline V gives CDR1 GTSNPN, CDR2 SVGIG (reference sequence). CDR3 coding DNA: TGTGCCTCCCAAAAGGCAGGGGGCACTGAAGCTTTCTTT. Its protein product is CASQKAGGTEAFF.

The chain carries TRBV7-9 and TRBJ1-2; the match to TRBD1 covers 7 bases. The J segment lost 0 bases and the V segment lost 5 bases, leaving 12 bases of the junction unmatched. Germline loops: CDR1 SEHNR, CDR2 FQNEAQ (reference sequence). CDR3 size: 17 residues. The CDR3 sequence is CASSRGDRVSPNYGYTF. As DNA, the CDR3 is TGTGCCAGCAGCCGAGGAGACAGGGTGTCACCTAACTATGGCTACACCTTC.

The J gene is TRBJ1-5, the V gene TRBV24-1; D gene uncertain. V lost 12 bases and J lost 7, with 18 bases in between. From germline, CDR1 is KGHDR and CDR2 SFDVKD. The CDR3 consists of 13 residues. Here the CDR3 reads CAPANTLGQPQHF. The CDR3 nucleotides are TGTGCCCCGGCGAACACACTCGGGCAGCCCCAGCATTTT.

The rearrangement uses TRBV6-5 and TRBJ1-2; possible D gene TRBD1, 6 bases. Trimming removed 2 bases from V and 6 bases from J, with 13 bases in between. The CDR3 consists of 14 residues. The germline gives CDR1 MNHEY, CDR2 SVGAGI. CDR3 in amino acids: CASSYVGGQDGYTF. The CDR3 region has the DNA TGTGCCAGCAGTTACGTAGGGGGGCAGGATGGCTACACCTTC.

The genes are TRBV28 and TRBJ1-1, with D possibly being TRBD1 (6 bases). CDR3 size: 17 residues. CDR1 and CDR2 from the germline V gene are MDHEN and SYDVKM. Trimming removed 5 bases at V and 1 base at J, with 20 bases between. The chain's CDR3 is CASSPEGQGRGNTEAFF. The CDR3 DNA reads TGTGCCAGCAGTCCAGAGGGTCAGGGGAGGGGGAACACTGAAGCTTTCTTT.

The genes are TRBV19 and TRBJ1-2; D gene uncertain. V was shortened by 7 bases and J by 1 base, with 10 bases between the two germline ends. Germline CDR1 LNHDA, CDR2 SQIVND (reference sequence). The CDR3 extends over 13 amino acids. The CDR3 sequence is CASTRTINYGYTF. Written as DNA, the CDR3 is TGTGCCAGTACCCGGACCATTAACTATGGCTACACCTTC.

This clone was seen only a few times. The V and J genes are TRBV4-1 and TRBJ2-1; 11 bases line up with TRBD2. The ends lost 4 bases at V and 0 bases at J; junction bases unmatched: 14. The CDR3 is 20 residues long. Germline assignment: CDR1 MGHRA and CDR2 YSYEKL. CDR3 nucleotide sequence: TGCGCCAGCAGCCCCATGGGCCCTAGCGGGGGGCGAAGCTCCTACAATGAGCAGTTCTTC. Protein: CASSPMGPSGGRSSYNEQFF.

The chain joins TRBV29-1 to TRBJ2-7, with D perhaps TRBD1 or TRBD2 (5 bases each). There are 13 residues in the CDR3. Looked up from germline, CDR1 is SQVTM and CDR2 is ANQGSEA. Trimming took 6 bases from V and 3 from J, leaving 15 bases between them. CDR3 sequence: CSVGATGGYEQYF. CDR3 DNA sequence: TGCAGCGTCGGAGCTACTGGGGGCTACGAGCAGTACTTC.

In its sample, this clone was seen a few times. The CDR3 is CASSLEEGKNTGELFF. CDR3 DNA sequence: TGTGCCAGCAGCTTAGAAGAGGGGAAGAACACCGGGGAGCTGTTTTTT. The chain couples TRBV13 to TRBJ2-2; D may correspond to TRBD1 or TRBD2 (5 bases each). CDR1 is PRHDT and CDR2 is FYEKMQ in the germline V gene (reference sequence). The length of the CDR3 is 16 residues. Trimming left V 1 base short and J 1 base short, with 10 bases between.

This chain uses TRBV7-8 with TRBJ2-7; TRBD1 is a possible D gene (6 bases). Germline-derived CDR1 and CDR2 are SGHVS and FQNEAQ. Deletions cut 3 bases from V and 2 bases from J, with 8 bases between. The length of the CDR3 is 13 residues. CDR3 region: CASSFTGTYEQYF. CDR3 nucleotide sequence: TGTGCCAGCAGCTTCACAGGGACCTACGAGCAGTACTTC. Filled out from reference TRBV7-8 and TRBJ2-7, the complete variable domain reads GAGVSQSPRYKVAKRGQDVALRCDPISGHVSLFWYQQALGQGPEFLTYFQNEAQLDKSGLPSDRFFAERPEGSVSTLKIQRTQQEDSAVYLCASSFTGTYEQYFGPGTRLTVT.

The chain has TRBV30 and TRBJ1-5, with 10 bases matching TRBD1. In germline, CDR1 is GTSNPN, CDR2 SVGIG (reference sequence). J was trimmed by 6 bases and V by 4 bases; bases with no gene match: 6. This CDR3 has 14 residues. In nucleotides, the CDR3 is TGTGCCTGGACCCTGACAGGGGGCTCTCAGCCCCAGCATTTT. It yields the protein CAWTLTGGSQPQHF.

The chain employs TRBV11-2 and TRBJ2-3; D ambiguous. V was clipped by 3 bases and J by 3 bases, with 13 bases between them. The CDR3 is 15 residues long. Germline loops: CDR1 SGHAT, CDR2 FQNNGV. CDR3 DNA sequence: TGTGCCAGCAGCTTGCAAGCAGGACGGACAGATACGCAGTATTTT. Its translation: CASSLQAGRTDTQYF.

This sequence joins TRBV6-4 and TRBJ1-4; TRBD1 might be the D (5 bases). Germline values: CDR1 MRHNA, CDR2 SNTAGT. V was shortened by 2 bases and J by 7 bases, with 17 bases between the two germline ends. CDR3 length: 16 residues. The CDR3 coding sequence is TGTGCCAGCAGTGACCCCCGTTCTGGGGGTGGTGAAAAACTGTTTTTT. As protein: CASSDPRSGGGEKLFF.

This chain uses TRBV6-5 with TRBJ2-7; D is perhaps TRBD1 (5 bases). The CDR3 spans 14 residues. Germline CDR1 and CDR2: MNHEY and SVGAGI. Trimming removed 0 bases at V and 0 bases at J, with 6 bases between. For the CDR3, the DNA is TGTGCCAGCAGTTACTCGGACATCTCCTACGAGCAGTACTTC. It codes for CASSYSDISYEQYF.

The chain has TRBV10-3 and TRBJ1-3; possibly TRBD1 for D (6 bases). CDR1 is ENHRY and CDR2 is SYGVKD in the germline V gene. The ends were cut back, 8 bases at V and 3 bases at J, with 8 bases in the middle. CDR3 size: 12 residues. In DNA form, the CDR3 reads TGTGCCATCTGGGACAATGGAAACACCATATATTTT. The encoded protein is CAIWDNGNTIYF.

Only a few counts were recorded for this clone. This sequence joins TRBV10-2 and TRBJ2-6, with 7 positions matching TRBD1. The CDR3 consists of 15 residues. V was pared by 5 bases and J by 2 bases, with 3 bases of the junction left unmatched. The germline CDR1 and CDR2 sequences are WSHSY and SAAADI. CDR3 residues: CASSRTGAGANVLTF. The CDR3 DNA reads TGCGCCAGCAGTCGTACAGGGGCTGGGGCCAACGTCCTGACTTTC.

This chain joins TRBV4-3 and TRBJ2-5; 10 nucleotides agree with TRBD2. The germline CDR1 and CDR2 sequences are LGHNA and YSLEER. J gave up 0 bases and V 1 base, and 8 bases lay outside the gene matches. The CDR3 is 18 residues long. The CDR3 DNA reads TGCGCCAGCAGCCAAGGCCTTACTAGCGGGGTATACCAAGAGACCCAGTACTTC. Its translation: CASSQGLTSGVYQETQYF.

The CDR3 sequence: CASSLRGLGTGELFF. The CDR3 region has the DNA TGCGCCAGCAGCCTCAGGGGATTGGGGACCGGGGAGCTGTTTTTT. The V call is TRBV10-2, the J call TRBJ2-2; possible D gene TRBD1, 6 bases. Trimming shortened V by 6 bases and J by 5 bases, and 16 bases separated the two germline ends. Germline CDR1 WSHSY, CDR2 SAAADI. This CDR3 has 15 residues.

The chain uses TRBV2 and TRBJ1-6; D is undetermined. The V gene lost 6 bases and the J gene lost 7 bases, with 13 bases spanning the gap. The CDR3 consists of 14 residues. Germline V gives CDR1 SNHLY, CDR2 FYNNEI. The CDR3 here is CASSQPLENSPLHF. The DNA of the CDR3 is TGTGCCAGCAGCCAACCTTTGGAGAATTCACCCCTCCACTTT.

Note on this clone: This sequence may be a read error, since a much larger clone differs from it by one base. The sample carries other DNA sequences with the same CDR3. The chain employs TRBV19 and TRBJ1-5, with a possible D match to TRBD1 (5 bases). CDR3 length: 13 residues. Trimming took 3 bases from V and 5 from J, leaving 8 bases between them. CDR1 and CDR2 from the germline V gene are LNHDA and SQIVND (reference sequence). The CDR3 loop reads CASSIMGDQPQHF. The CDR3 nucleotides are TGTGCCAGTAGTATCATGGGGGATCAGCCCCAGCATTTT.

The chain uses TRBV15 and TRBJ2-2; 8 bases are a match to TRBD1. This CDR3 has 19 amino acids. Per germline, CDR1 LNHNV and CDR2 YYDKDF (reference sequence). Trimming at V came to 1 base and at J to 2 bases, leaving 12 bases not matched to a gene. The CDR3 nucleotides read TGTGCCACCAGCAGAGGTCAACAGGGGGTGGGAATCAACACCGGGGAGCTGTTTTTT. Its translation: CATSRGQQGVGINTGELFF.